These 10 T cell receptor beta chains were all obtained from the same sample, sequenced in a study of blood T cells in healthy people across ages. A J-beta primer mix and a sample-barcoded 5' primer were used in a second PCR of about 7 to 12 cycles. TCRdb analysed the 5' RACE reads with MiXCR anew, one entry per CDR3 protein. The repertoire holds around 600,000 distinct CDR3 sequences, with 47% as singletons. Specimen: blood. These receptors were obtained from an elderly man in good health.

The rearrangement joins TRBV29-1 to TRBJ2-1; 8 nucleotides line up with TRBD2. The V gene end was trimmed by 2 bases and the J gene end by 7 bases; junction bases not matched to a gene: 7. This CDR3 has 14 residues. Looked up from germline, CDR1 is SQVTM and CDR2 is ANQGSEA. This CDR3 reads CSVEWLAGPNEQFF. The CDR3 nucleotides are TGCAGCGTTGAATGGTTAGCGGGACCAAATGAGCAGTTCTTC.

J is TRBJ1-2 and V is TRBV27; no clear D gene. The CDR3 is made up of 16 amino acids. Deletions cut 5 bases from V and 5 bases from J, with 21 bases between. From germline, CDR1 is MNHEY and CDR2 SMNVEV (reference sequence). CDR3 nucleotide sequence: TGTGCCAGCAGTGAAGGCTGGGAGGGTTCCGCTTATGGCTACACCTTC. This gives the protein CASSEGWEGSAYGYTF.

The V gene is TRBV7-2, the J gene TRBJ2-1; 8 bases line up with TRBD1. This CDR3 comprises 14 residues. J was trimmed by 9 bases and V by 0 bases; bases with no gene match: 4. Germline CDR1 SGHTA, CDR2 FQGNSA. As DNA, the CDR3 is TGTGCCAGCAGCTTAGCCCATGACAGGGGTGAGCAGTTCTTC. It specifies CASSLAHDRGEQFF.

This clonotype was seen only a few times. The CDR3 coding sequence is TGCGCCAGCAGCCAAGATCCGGGGATAGACTATGGCTACACCTTC. Its translation: CASSQDPGIDYGYTF. The gene calls are TRBV4-1 and TRBJ1-2; D is unresolved. The V end was cut by 0 bases, the J end by 3 bases, with 11 bases between. The CDR3 has 15 residues. Germline lookup yields CDR1 MGHRA and CDR2 YSYEKL.

This clonotype was recorded a few times. The rearrangement joins TRBV7-2 to TRBJ2-1; D is unresolved. CDR3 length: 14 amino acids. Germline V gene data show CDR1 as SGHTA and CDR2 as FQGNSA. Deletions cut 6 bases from V and 5 bases from J, with 14 bases between. Here the CDR3 reads CASSRGRIHNEQFF. In DNA, the CDR3 is TGTGCCAGCAGTCGAGGAAGGATTCACAATGAGCAGTTCTTC.

This clonotype was observed many times. V usage is TRBV6-6 and J usage is TRBJ2-1; the match to TRBD2 covers 14 bases. V shed 6 bases, J shed 8 bases, and the junction held 6 bases outside the gene matches. Per germline, CDR1 MNHNY and CDR2 SVGAGI (reference sequence). The CDR3 runs 15 residues. CDR3 sequence reads: CASSGTSGSVYEQFF. In nucleotides, the CDR3 is TGTGCCAGCAGCGGGACTAGCGGGAGCGTCTATGAGCAGTTCTTC.

The chain uses TRBV20-1 and TRBJ2-7, with no clear D. The CDR3 runs 10 residues. Germline V CDR1 and CDR2: DFQATT, SNEGSKA (reference sequence). Trimming took 2 bases from V and 2 from J, leaving 1 base between them. DNA for the CDR3: TGCAGTGCTAGAACCTACGAGCAGTACTTC. Residues: CSARTYEQYF.

There are a few counts of this clonotype. The chain combines TRBV20-1 with TRBJ1-4, with 11 positions matching TRBD1. V lost 1 base, J lost 1 base, and 8 bases stayed unmatched. This CDR3 comprises 18 residues. The germline gives CDR1 DFQATT, CDR2 SNEGSKA (reference sequence). The CDR3 DNA reads as TGCAGTGCTAGAGTGACCGGGACAGGGGGAGGAACTAATGAAAAACTGTTTTTT. The encoded protein is CSARVTGTGGGTNEKLFF.

This clonotype was detected only a few times. The V call is TRBV7-2, the J call TRBJ2-4, with D perhaps given as TRBD1 or TRBD2 (5 bases each). The end of the DNA fits TRBJ2-7 better, so the J call may be wrong. In germline, CDR1 is SGHTA, CDR2 FQGNSA. The CDR3 contains 14 residues. As DNA, the CDR3 is TGTGCCAGCAGCTTCAGTGTTGGGGGTAGCGAGCAGTACTTC. Encoded protein: CASSFSVGGSEQYF.

This clonotype was counted only a few times. This rearrangement joins TRBV5-1 to TRBJ2-1, with 12 bases identical to TRBD2. Germline V lookup: CDR1 SGHRS, CDR2 YFSETQ. The CDR3 has 15 residues. Germline trimming cut 3 bases from V and 7 bases from J; bases unmatched to any gene: 5. CDR3 in DNA: TGCGCCAGCAGCTGTGTGACTAGCGGGGGTAATGAGCAGTTCTTC. It specifies CASSCVTSGGNEQFF.